Presented here are 26 T cell receptor beta chains from one specimen sequenced in a study of blood T cell repertoires in COVID-19. Generated by immunoSEQ multiplex PCR, the TCRdb table keeps only in-frame clones and is missing some. Among fewer than 200,000 clones listed, around two thirds were seen once. Sequences were obtained from peripheral blood. These receptors all stem from a woman older than 75 with acute or convalescent COVID-19.

This clone has just a few counts. The V gene is TRBV7-9, the J gene TRBJ2-1; 14 bases line up with TRBD2. Germline CDR1 and CDR2: SEHNR and FQNEAQ (reference sequence). This CDR3 is 15 amino acids long. The V segment lost 4 bases and the J segment 7 bases; nucleotides outside the gene matches: 3. The CDR3 here is CASSSRLAGGNEQFF. In nucleotides, the CDR3 is TGTGCCAGCAGCTCGAGACTAGCGGGAGGGAATGAGCAGTTCTTC.

This clone appeared a few times. This chain links TRBV3-1 (or the pseudogene TRBV3-2) with TRBJ1-3; 8 nucleotides align to TRBD1. V lost 4 bases and J lost 2; bases outside the gene matches: 4. The CDR3 has 15 amino acids. Germline V lookup: CDR1 LGHDT, CDR2 YNNKEL (reference sequence). The CDR3 region has the DNA TGTGCCAGCAGCCGCCAGACAGGGGCTGGAAACACCATATATTTT. Protein sequence: CASSRQTGAGNTIYF.

The chain is built from TRBV11-2 and TRBJ2-1; tentatively, D is TRBD2 (6 bases). The length of the CDR3 is 16 residues. Trimming left V 0 bases short and J 8 bases short, with 17 bases between. The V gene's germline CDR1 is SGHAT and CDR2 FQNNGV. The CDR3 nucleotides read TGTGCCAGCAGCTTAGACGCCGGGGGTGGGTTCGATGAGCAGTTCTTC. Its protein product is CASSLDAGGGFDEQFF.

The chain links TRBV6-6 to TRBJ2-1; possibly TRBD2 for D (6 bases). CDR1 is MNHNY and CDR2 is SVGAGI in the germline V gene (reference sequence). The length of the CDR3 is 14 residues. The ends were cut back, 4 bases at V and 4 bases at J, with 11 bases in the middle. CDR3 in amino acids: CASSSPGLYNEQFF. The CDR3 bases are TGTGCCAGCAGTTCCCCCGGACTATACAATGAGCAGTTCTTC.

This clone was observed once. The V and J genes are TRBV9 and TRBJ2-7, with 9 bases aligning to TRBD1. Losses at the gene ends were 5 bases for V and 0 bases for J; bases not matched to a gene: 3. The CDR3 extends over 14 amino acids. The V gene's germline CDR1 is SGDLS and CDR2 YYNGEE. The CDR3 spells CASSTGGSSYEQYF. The CDR3 nucleotides are TGTGCCAGCAGTACAGGGGGCAGCTCCTACGAGCAGTACTTC.

The chain has TRBV28 and TRBJ2-3; the match to TRBD2 covers 10 bases. V was pared by 2 bases and J by 3 bases, with 8 bases of the junction left unmatched. This CDR3 is 17 amino acids long. The germline gives CDR1 MDHEN, CDR2 SYDVKM. This CDR3 is CASSLTVSGLATDTQYF. DNA of the CDR3: TGTGCCAGCAGTTTAACCGTCTCGGGACTAGCGACAGATACGCAGTATTTT.

The chain combines TRBV11-3 with TRBJ2-3; 12 bases agree with TRBD2. CDR1 SGHNT and CDR2 YENEEA come from the germline V gene. Germline trimming cut 4 bases from V and 5 bases from J; bases unmatched to any gene: 7. This CDR3 is built from 16 residues. CDR3 amino acids: CASSWLAGGRIDTQYF. In DNA, the CDR3 is TGTGCCAGCAGCTGGCTAGCGGGAGGGCGGATAGATACGCAGTATTTT. The complete variable domain, with remaining parts taken from reference TRBV11-3 and TRBJ2-3, reads EAGVVQSPRYKIIEKKQPVAFWCNPISGHNTLYWYLQNLGQGPELLIRYENEEAVDDSQLPKDRFSAERLKGVDSTLKIQPAELGDSAVYLCASSWLAGGRIDTQYFGPGTRLTVL.

The CDR3 loop is CASSATPGASYEKLFF. CDR3 nucleotides: TGTGCCAGCAGTGCTACTCCAGGGGCTTCATATGAAAAACTGTTTTTT. The chain recombines TRBV28 with TRBJ1-4, with D possibly being TRBD1 (6 bases). CDR1 MDHEN and CDR2 SYDVKM come from the germline V gene. The CDR3 loop spans 16 amino acids. V was trimmed by 5 bases and J by 6 bases, leaving 19 bases between them.

The chain uses TRBV12-5 and TRBJ1-1, with 9 positions matching TRBD1. Germline-derived CDR1 and CDR2 are LGHNT and FRNRAP. The ends lost 6 bases at V and 10 bases at J; junction bases unmatched: 12. The length of the CDR3 is 14 residues. CDR3: CASGPGTGISAAFF. CDR3 sequence (DNA): TGTGCTAGTGGACCCGGGACAGGGATAAGTGCAGCTTTCTTT.

This sequence joins TRBV29-1 and TRBJ1-1; D possibly corresponds to TRBD1 (5 bases). This CDR3 has 12 residues. Germline values: CDR1 SQVTM, CDR2 ANQGSEA. Trimming took off 4 bases at V and 4 bases at J, with 10 bases between the two ends. The CDR3 coding sequence is TGCAGCGTTGTAACTCAGGGCACTGAAGCTTTCTTT. Amino acids: CSVVTQGTEAFF.

This clone was counted only a few times. The chain uses TRBV3-1 (or the pseudogene TRBV3-2) and TRBJ2-2, with 9 bases matching TRBD2. This CDR3 has 18 residues. Germline CDR1 reads LGHDT; CDR2 reads YNNKEL (reference sequence). V lost 0 bases to trimming and J lost 5 bases; unmatched junction nucleotides: 10. The CDR3 DNA reads as TGTGCCAGCAGCCAAGACCTAGCGGGAATTGTAAATACCGGGGAGCTGTTTTTT. This gives the protein CASSQDLAGIVNTGELFF.

This clone was counted many times. The chain joins TRBV2 to TRBJ2-5, with 7 bases lining up with TRBD1. The junction had 9 bases not matched to a gene; V was cut back by 9 bases and J by 2 bases. The CDR3 totals 14 residues. Germline assignment: CDR1 SNHLY and CDR2 FYNNEI. CDR3 DNA sequence: TGTGCCAGTTTCAGCCGGGACAGTCAAGAGACCCAGTACTTC. Residues: CASFSRDSQETQYF.

This clone is medium-sized (0.01 to 0.1%). DNA for the CDR3: TGTGCCAGCAGCGTAGGAGGGGGGGGACGCGATAATTCACCCCTCCACTTT. Residues: CASSVGGGGRDNSPLHF. This chain joins TRBV9 and TRBJ1-6, with TRBD1 as a possible D gene (6 bases). The V gene's germline CDR1 is SGDLS and CDR2 YYNGEE. V lost 0 bases to trimming and J lost 5 bases, with 15 bases between them. The CDR3 is 17 amino acids.

The V gene is TRBV30, the J gene TRBJ1-2; D may be TRBD1 (5 bases). Germline V lookup: CDR1 GTSNPN, CDR2 SVGIG (reference sequence). V shed 3 bases and J shed 8 bases, with 13 bases lying between them. The CDR3 sequence is 12 residues long. The CDR3 reads CAWSQGLQGYTF. In DNA, the CDR3 is TGTGCCTGGAGCCAGGGACTCCAGGGCTACACCTTC.

The rearrangement links TRBV28 to TRBJ2-7; 10 bases match TRBD1. J was trimmed by 0 bases and V by 10 bases; bases with no gene match: 3. This CDR3 spans 13 amino acids. The germline V gene has CDR1 MDHEN and CDR2 SYDVKM. The CDR3 DNA is TGTGCCACCCGACAGGGGGCCTCCTACGAGCAGTACTTC. It encodes CATRQGASYEQYF.

This clone was seen only once. The J gene is TRBJ2-7, the V gene TRBV4-2; 9 bases agree with TRBD2. Losses at the gene ends were 1 base for V and 3 bases for J; bases not matched to a gene: 13. Germline-derived CDR1 and CDR2 are LGHNA and YNFKEQ. This CDR3 comprises 18 residues. CDR3 residues: CASSQGLSTSGLSYEQYF. The CDR3 DNA sequence: TGTGCCAGCAGCCAAGGTCTTAGTACTAGCGGGTTAAGCTACGAGCAGTACTTC.

The V call is TRBV15, the J call TRBJ2-1, with 11 bases fitting TRBD2. The CDR3 runs 17 residues. Trimming at V came to 0 bases and at J to 0 bases, leaving 1 base not matched to a gene. Germline V gene lookup returns CDR1 LNHNV and CDR2 YYDKDF (reference sequence). DNA for the CDR3: TGTGCCACCAGCAGAGATAGCGGGAGGGGCTCCTACAATGAGCAGTTCTTC. Translated: CATSRDSGRGSYNEQFF.

The V and J genes are TRBV19 and TRBJ2-3; 9 bases map to TRBD2. The V gene end was trimmed by 5 bases and the J gene end by 5 bases; junction bases not matched to a gene: 11. The CDR3 consists of 16 residues. Germline CDR1 is LNHDA and CDR2 is SQIVND (reference sequence). CDR3 amino acids: CASSPGTSISVDTQYF. DNA of the CDR3: TGTGCCAGTAGTCCGGGGACTAGCATCTCGGTAGATACGCAGTATTTT.

The chain joins TRBV7-9 to TRBJ1-1; D is possibly TRBD1 (6 bases). There are 13 residues in the CDR3. V was trimmed by 5 bases and J by 1 base, leaving 8 bases between them. The germline V gene encodes CDR1 SEHNR and CDR2 FQNEAQ (reference sequence). The DNA for the CDR3 is TGTGCCAGCAGCCCGACAGGGAACACTGAAGCTTTCTTT. Protein: CASSPTGNTEAFF.

The chain recombines TRBV9 with TRBJ2-5, with 10 bases aligning to TRBD2. Germline V gives CDR1 SGDLS, CDR2 YYNGEE. V shed 0 bases and J 4 bases; nucleotides not matched to a gene: 3. The length of the CDR3 is 15 residues. CDR3 region: CASSVEASGRETQYF. The CDR3 nucleotides are TGTGCCAGCAGCGTAGAGGCTAGCGGGAGAGAGACCCAGTACTTC.

V usage is TRBV7-2 and J usage is TRBJ1-2; weak D call: TRBD1 (5 bases). Deletions cut 5 bases from V and 2 bases from J, with 12 bases between. Germline CDR1 SGHTA, CDR2 FQGNSA. The CDR3 has 14 amino acids. The CDR3 sequence is CASSADTGNYGYTF. The DNA of the CDR3 is TGTGCCAGCAGCGCTGATACAGGAAACTATGGCTACACCTTC.

The chain recombines TRBV28 with TRBJ1-5, with TRBD1 as a possible D gene (5 bases). The V end lost 3 bases, the J end lost 2 bases, and 11 bases lay between the germline ends. Germline-derived CDR1 and CDR2 are MDHEN and SYDVKM. The CDR3 consists of 15 residues. The CDR3 region has the DNA TGTGCCAGCAGTTTGAACGGGGGGGGCAATCAGCCCCAGCATTTT. It specifies CASSLNGGGNQPQHF.

J is TRBJ2-7 and V is TRBV29-1; 13 nucleotides match TRBD2. CDR1 and CDR2 (germline): SQVTM, ANQGSEA. With V trimmed by 8 bases and J by 7 bases, 14 bases remained unmatched. This CDR3 comprises 15 residues. CDR3: CSPWKGLAGIGEQYF. The CDR3 nucleotides read TGCAGCCCATGGAAGGGACTAGCGGGGATCGGAGAGCAGTACTTC.

This chain joins TRBV7-2 and TRBJ2-1; maybe TRBD1 (6 bases). The CDR3 is 14 residues long. Germline V CDR1 and CDR2: SGHTA, FQGNSA. Trimming shortened V by 0 bases and J by 8 bases, and 11 bases separated the two germline ends. The CDR3 here is CASSLAARGHEQFF. CDR3 coding DNA: TGTGCCAGCAGCTTAGCTGCCAGGGGACATGAGCAGTTCTTC.

V and J are TRBV10-2 and TRBJ2-3; 8 bases fit TRBD2. Germline CDR1 WSHSY, CDR2 SAAADI. This CDR3 contains 17 residues. J was trimmed by 1 base and V by 7 bases; bases with no gene match: 13. CDR3 in amino acids: CASTLSSAGVGTDTQYF. The CDR3 nucleotides are TGCGCCAGCACCCTCTCTTCAGCGGGAGTGGGCACAGATACGCAGTATTTT.

Here the CDR3 DNA reads TGTGCCATCGGGGGGACCATCCAAGAGACCCAGTACTTC. Translation: CAIGGTIQETQYF. The chain combines TRBV10-3 with TRBJ2-5; TRBD2 might be the D (6 bases). This CDR3 is 13 amino acids long. Germline V gene sequence: CDR1 ENHRY, CDR2 SYGVKD. V gave up 8 bases and J gave up 1 base, with 11 bases separating them.